Sequencing of this TCR beta chain was carried out in a study of T cell repertoires in cytomegalovirus infection. TCRdb re-analysed the reads in MiXCR, keeping a single row per CDR3 protein. The profile shows around 530,000 distinct CDR3 sequences, more than 25% of them singletons. The sequenced sample was PBMCs. The sequence came from a human donor in good health (CMV status not recorded). Some clones in this sample may be carry-over from other donors' samples.

The CDR3 spells CSVDWGHPNTEAFF. CDR3 DNA sequence: TGCAGCGTTGATTGGGGACACCCGAACACTGAAGCTTTCTTT. V and J are TRBV29-1 and TRBJ1-1, with D possibly being TRBD1 (6 bases). Germline CDR1 and CDR2: SQVTM and ANQGSEA. Trimming took off 3 bases at V and 1 base at J, with 12 bases between the two ends. The CDR3 is 14 amino acids. Combining the CDR3 with reference TRBV29-1 and TRBJ1-1 gives the whole variable domain SAVISQKPSRDICQRGTSLTIQCQVDSQVTMMFWYRQQPGQSLTLIATANQGSEATYESGFVIDKFPISRPNLTFSTLTVSNMSPEDSSIYLCSVDWGHPNTEAFFGQGTRLTVV.